This T cell receptor (beta chain) was retrieved from a study of cytotoxic CD8 clonotypes in ibrutinib-treated CLL. Study in general: Across the patients, approximately ten were relapsed/refractory, 15 treatment-naive and around 18 IGHV unmutated. Response sampling took place at median 12 months of treatment, range 6 to 36. Productive templates per sample averaged about 260,000; productive rearrangements, some 99,000.

Details on this clone: Other DNA variants within this sample encode the same CDR3.

V gave up 4 bases and J gave up 4 bases; unmatched junction bases: 3. The CDR3 runs 14 residues. Looked up from germline, CDR1 is LNHDA and CDR2 is SQIVND (reference sequence). Assay: immunoSEQ multiplex PCR; the TCRdb copy retains only in-frame clones and omits some. The data contain some 93,000 clones, around four fifths of them singletons. The chain links TRBV19 to TRBJ1-5; 8 nucleotides align to TRBD1. The TCR was taken from a human donor with chronic lymphocytic leukemia. The sequences come from PBMCs, collected after 12 months of ibrutinib treatment. CDR3 DNA: TGTGCCAGTAGTACCAGACAGGGGAATCAGCCCCAGCATTTT. Translation: CASSTRQGNQPQHF.